This T cell receptor beta chain emerged from a study of shared clonotypes between healthy human individuals. Study-wide background: Donors consisted of a couple of women and three men between 18 and 49.

Study-level results: A reduction in generation probabilities was seen for non-shared clonotypes relative to those shared by all four donors. The authors sampled blood alone, and tissue repertoires likely differ.

A word on this clone: As yet, its antigen is unknown.

Deep-level settings were used for running the assay. The protocol was immunoSEQ multiplex PCR, while the TCRdb copy is restricted to in-frame clones and leaves out a portion. The sample holds some 1 million clones, 75% seen once. The sample was memory CD4+ T cells sorted from blood. The subset: CD45RA-negative fraction. The source is a man aged 18 to 30 in good health.

CDR3: CASSVTFASTNYGYTF. CDR3 DNA sequence: TGCGCCAGCAGCGTAACGTTCGCAAGCACTAACTATGGCTACACCTTC. The rearrangement uses TRBV5-1 and TRBJ1-2; D remains unclear. Per the germline V gene, CDR1 is SGHRS and CDR2 is YFSETQ. V shed 4 bases and J shed 0 bases, with 16 bases lying between them. This CDR3 spans 16 amino acids.